This T cell receptor (beta chain) was captured in a study of blood T cell repertoires in COVID-19. J lost 6 bases, V lost 2 bases, and 3 bases had no gene match. This CDR3 contains 15 residues. Germline assignment: CDR1 WNHNN and CDR2 SYGVQD (reference sequence). The table came from immunoSEQ multiplex PCR; TCRdb's copy has only in-frame clones and leaves some out. Of 150,000 to 200,000 clones listed, roughly 82% are singletons. Individuals aged about 18 to 100 years were recruited from 24 US areas. Two negative PCRs, clearance, or symptom resolution characterized the recovered Cohort 3 donors. V and J are TRBV10-1 and TRBJ2-5, with 13 bases aligning to TRBD2. The source of this sequence is a woman under 40 who had recovered from COVID-19. The specimen was PBMCs or T cells enriched from blood (not recorded which). The CDR3 sequence: CASSETGTSGKTQYF. For the CDR3, the DNA is TGCGCCAGCAGTGAGACCGGGACTAGCGGGAAGACCCAGTACTTC.